The rows below give T cell receptor beta chains drawn from one sample of a study of circulating CD8 cells and anti-PD-1 response in melanoma. MiXCR was run by TCRdb on the reads, yielding one entry per CDR3 protein. The sample contains fewer than 750 distinct CDR3 sequences, approximately 12% of which appear only once. Source: CD8+ T cells from PBMCs, taken at baseline or after one month of anti-PD-1 therapy (not recorded which). The receptors come from a human donor with melanoma. The CDR3 runs from the conserved cysteine through the conserved F or W. A D gene is named only where the DNA matches it firmly. Clone size appears in some rows only: once, few, many, or a class for an expanded clone.

D gene	J gene	V gene	clone size	CDR3 protein	CDR3 DNA
NA	TRBJ2-1	TRBV20-1	NA	CSARVSGSCFF	TGCAGTGCTAGAGTATCGGGATCTTGTTTCTTC
TRBD1	TRBJ1-2	TRBV9	NA	CAGSGAGDRFDYGYTF	TGCGCCGGCAGCGGAGCCGGGGACAGGTTTGACTATGGCTACACCTTC
NA	TRBJ2-3	TRBV7-2	few	CASSRFTDTQYF	TGTGCCAGCAGCCGATTCACAGATACGCAGTATTTT
NA	TRBJ2-3	TRBV14	large	CASSQVARDTQYF	TGTGCCAGCAGCCAAGTAGCCCGCGATACGCAGTATTTT
NA	TRBJ2-3	TRBV9	large	CASSDSWAQYF	TGTGCCAGCAGTGACAGCTGGGCGCAGTATTTT
TRBD1	TRBJ2-1	TRBV25-1	medium-sized	CASSLGQGAYNEQFF	TGTGCCAGCAGCCTAGGACAGGGGGCCTACAATGAGCAGTTCTTC
NA	TRBJ2-5	TRBV5-6	NA	CASSLLESGRNQEIQYF	TGTGCCAGCAGCCTGTTAGAGTCAGGGCGAAACCAAGAGATCCAGTACTTC
TRBD1	TRBJ2-7	TRBV20-1	medium-sized	CSARRQGAYEQYF	TGCAGTGCCCGCCGACAGGGAGCCTACGAGCAGTACTTC
NA	TRBJ2-2	TRBV7-9	medium-sized	CASSLPTNTGELFF	TGTGCCAGCAGCTTGCCCACGAACACCGGGGAGCTGTTTTTT
TRBD1	TRBJ2-7	TRBV7-2	medium-sized	CASSQTGGINYEQYF	TGTGCCAGCAGCCAGACAGGGGGTATAAACTACGAGCAGTACTTC
NA	TRBJ2-1	TRBV11-2	medium-sized	CASSQTESYNEQFF	TGTGCCAGCAGCCAGACAGAGTCTTACAATGAGCAGTTCTTC
NA	TRBJ2-1	TRBV12-3/TRBV12-4	medium-sized	CASTLGLNEQFF	TGTGCCAGCACCCTAGGATTGAATGAGCAGTTCTTC
NA	TRBJ2-3	TRBV7-9	medium-sized	CASSLGPMADTQYF	TGTGCCAGCAGCTTAGGTCCCATGGCAGATACGCAGTATTTT
TRBD1	TRBJ2-7	TRBV13	medium-sized	CASSLGAGTGVYEQYF	TGTGCCAGCAGCTTAGGCGCCGGGACAGGGGTCTACGAGCAGTACTTC
NA	TRBJ2-5	TRBV11-2	medium-sized	CASSARTRDSQETQYF	TGTGCCAGCAGCGCCCGGACGAGGGATTCTCAAGAGACCCAGTACTTC
NA	TRBJ1-5	TRBV27	medium-sized	CASKKGVNQPQHF	TGTGCCAGCAAGAAAGGGGTAAATCAGCCCCAGCATTTT
NA	TRBJ2-3	TRBV19	large	CASSIGNSRTDTQYF	TGTGCCAGTAGTATTGGTAATTCTCGCACAGATACGCAGTATTTT
TRBD1	TRBJ1-6	TRBV19	NA	CASRTGLFSPLHF	TGTGCCAGTCGGACAGGGCTTTTTTCACCCCTCCACTTT
TRBD2	TRBJ2-7	TRBV4-3	medium-sized	CASSQESAALAGGTYEQYF	TGCGCCAGCAGCCAAGAATCCGCGGCACTAGCGGGGGGGACTTACGAGCAGTACTTC
NA	TRBJ2-3	TRBV19	medium-sized	CASSMASTDTQYF	TGTGCCAGTAGTATGGCTAGCACAGATACGCAGTATTTT
NA	TRBJ2-7	TRBV5-6	NA	CASSFGGPLYEQYF	TGTGCCAGCAGCTTTGGCGGGCCGCTCTACGAGCAGTACTTC
NA	TRBJ2-3	TRBV21-1	medium-sized	CASSKVLAESTDTQYF	TGTGCCAGCAGCAAAGTTCTCGCGGAGTCCACAGATACGCAGTATTTT
NA	TRBJ2-5	TRBV2	medium-sized	CASSVGWRETQYF	TGTGCCAGCAGTGTTGGGTGGCGAGAGACCCAGTACTTC
NA	TRBJ2-1	TRBV9	large	CASSVADSYNEQFF	TGTGCCAGCAGCGTAGCTGACTCCTACAATGAGCAGTTCTTC
NA	TRBJ1-1	TRBV10-1	medium-sized	CASSARQNTEAFF	TGCGCCAGCAGTGCCCGACAGAACACTGAAGCTTTCTTT
NA	TRBJ2-1	TRBV23-1	once	CASSSLGRSGGNEQFF	TGCGCCAGCAGTTCTCTTGGACGCAGCGGAGGCAATGAGCAGTTCTTC
TRBD1	TRBJ1-3	TRBV5-5	medium-sized	CASSLYTGAVDTIYF	TGTGCCAGCAGCTTGTATACAGGGGCGGTGGACACCATATATTTT
NA	TRBJ1-2	TRBV2	medium-sized	CASGDTTNYGYTF	TGTGCCTCGGGGGACACAACTAACTATGGCTACACCTTC
NA	TRBJ2-7	TRBV27	medium-sized	CASSLSYPGYYEQYF	TGTGCCAGCAGTTTATCGTATCCAGGGTACTACGAGCAGTACTTC
NA	TRBJ2-7	TRBV19	few	CASSIETRQPYEQYF	TGTGCCAGTAGTATAGAGACCCGACAACCCTACGAGCAGTACTTC
NA	TRBJ1-1	TRBV29-1	medium-sized	CSVGQEGEAFF	TGCAGCGTTGGCCAGGAAGGTGAAGCTTTCTTT
TRBD2	TRBJ2-1	TRBV4-2	medium-sized	CASSQQTSGFYNEQFF	TGTGCCAGCAGCCAACAAACTAGCGGATTCTACAATGAGCAGTTCTTC
NA	TRBJ2-1	TRBV20-1	medium-sized	CSAGPTPGRAYNEQFF	TGCAGTGCTGGACCGACGCCTGGGCGAGCCTACAATGAGCAGTTCTTC
NA	TRBJ2-1	TRBV9	large	CASSVWGSIDNEQFF	TGTGCCAGCAGCGTATGGGGGAGCATAGACAATGAGCAGTTCTTC
NA	TRBJ2-1	TRBV19	NA	CASSPIRSLGEQFF	TGTGCCAGTAGCCCAATACGGTCATTGGGTGAGCAGTTCTTC
NA	TRBJ2-7	TRBV27	medium-sized	CASSLGPHYEQYF	TGTGCCAGCAGCCTTGGGCCACACTACGAGCAGTACTTC
TRBD2	TRBJ2-2	TRBV19	large	CASKPPGGTNTGELFF	TGTGCCAGTAAACCCCCGGGGGGGACGAACACCGGGGAGCTGTTTTTT
NA	TRBJ2-1	TRBV11-2	medium-sized	CASSEWGVDNEQFF	TGTGCCAGCAGCGAATGGGGGGTTGACAATGAGCAGTTCTTC